This T cell receptor (beta chain) was observed in a study of HIV-infected children after antiretroviral therapy interruption. Documented treatment: PENTA 11 planned treatment interruption arm or continuous ART arm. The CDR3 is made up of 17 amino acids. The V gene's germline CDR1 is SGHTA and CDR2 FQGNSA. After removal of 4 bases from V and 0 bases from J, the junction contained 9 bases not matched to a gene. A 3' RACE protocol on RNA, with unique molecular identifiers, produced the TCR library. TCRdb called the 3' RACE reads again in MiXCR, with one record for every CDR3 protein. In the table there are about 46,000 distinct CDR3 sequences, around 4.7% of which are singletons. This clonotype was recorded at least ten times.

This chain connects TRBV7-2 to TRBJ2-7; 10 bases are a match to TRBD1. Sequenced here: CD45RA+ CD4+ T cells from PBMCs, pooled from several time points, sampled from a donor given antiretroviral therapy, either interrupted or continuous. Regarding subset: naive CD4+ CD45RA+ CD45RO- T cells. The receptor's source is a pool of human donors with HIV. CDR3 in DNA: TGTGCCAGCAGCTCAGCGAGACAGGGGGCAAGCTCCTACGAGCAGTACTTC. It is translated as CASSSARQGASSYEQYF. The full variable domain, its missing parts supplied by reference TRBV7-2 and TRBJ2-7, is GAGVSQSPSNKVTEKGKDVELRCDPISGHTALYWYRQSLGQGLEFLIYFQGNSAPDKSGLPSDRFSAERTGGSVSTLTIQRTQQEDSAVYLCASSSARQGASSYEQYFGPGTRLTVT.